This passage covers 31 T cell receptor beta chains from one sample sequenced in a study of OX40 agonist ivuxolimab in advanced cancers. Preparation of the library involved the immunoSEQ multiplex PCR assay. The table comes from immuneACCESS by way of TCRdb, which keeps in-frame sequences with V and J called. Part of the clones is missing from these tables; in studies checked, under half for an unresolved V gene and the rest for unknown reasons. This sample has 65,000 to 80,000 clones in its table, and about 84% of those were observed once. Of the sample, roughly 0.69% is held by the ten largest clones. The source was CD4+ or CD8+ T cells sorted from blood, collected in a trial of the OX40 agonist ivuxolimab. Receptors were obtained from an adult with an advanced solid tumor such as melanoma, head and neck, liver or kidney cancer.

Here the CDR3 reads CASSGGQPRATNEKLFF. CDR3 in DNA: TGTGCCAGTAGTGGGGGACAGCCGCGTGCCACTAATGAAAAACTGTTTTTT. The V and J genes are TRBV19 and TRBJ1-4, with 7 bases aligning to TRBD1. The CDR3 sequence is 17 residues long. The ends lost 5 bases at V and 2 bases at J; junction bases unmatched: 11. Germline loops: CDR1 LNHDA, CDR2 SQIVND (reference sequence).

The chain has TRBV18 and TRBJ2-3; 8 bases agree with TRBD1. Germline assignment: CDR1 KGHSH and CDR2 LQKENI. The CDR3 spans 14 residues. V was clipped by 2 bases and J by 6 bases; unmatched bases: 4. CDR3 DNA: TGTGCCAGCTCACCAACAGGGGGAGGCGATACGCAGTATTTT. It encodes CASSPTGGGDTQYF.

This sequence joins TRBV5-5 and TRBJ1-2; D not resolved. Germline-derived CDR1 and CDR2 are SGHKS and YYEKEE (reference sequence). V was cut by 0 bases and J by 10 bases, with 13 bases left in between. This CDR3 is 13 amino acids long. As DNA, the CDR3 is TGTGCCAGCAGCTTGGTTTCTGAGGAATACTACACCTTC. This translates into CASSLVSEEYYTF.

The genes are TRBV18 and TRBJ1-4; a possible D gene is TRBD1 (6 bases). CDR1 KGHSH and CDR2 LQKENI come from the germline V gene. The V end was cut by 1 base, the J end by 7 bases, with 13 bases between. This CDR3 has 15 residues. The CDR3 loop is CASSPRTGRGEKLFF. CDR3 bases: TGTGCCAGCTCACCACGCACAGGGAGAGGTGAAAAACTGTTTTTT.

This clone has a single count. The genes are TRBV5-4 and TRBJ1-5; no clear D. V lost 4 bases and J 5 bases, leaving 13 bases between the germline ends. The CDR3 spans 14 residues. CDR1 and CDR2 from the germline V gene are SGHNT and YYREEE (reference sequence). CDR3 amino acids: CASSAGITDQPQHF. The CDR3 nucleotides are TGTGCCAGCAGCGCGGGGATTACGGATCAGCCCCAGCATTTT.

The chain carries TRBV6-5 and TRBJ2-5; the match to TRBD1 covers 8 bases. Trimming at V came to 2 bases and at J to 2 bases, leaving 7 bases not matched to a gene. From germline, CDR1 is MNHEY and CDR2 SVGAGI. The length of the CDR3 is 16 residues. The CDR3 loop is CASSYRTGYGQETQYF. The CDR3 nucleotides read TGTGCCAGCAGTTACCGGACAGGGTATGGTCAAGAGACCCAGTACTTC.

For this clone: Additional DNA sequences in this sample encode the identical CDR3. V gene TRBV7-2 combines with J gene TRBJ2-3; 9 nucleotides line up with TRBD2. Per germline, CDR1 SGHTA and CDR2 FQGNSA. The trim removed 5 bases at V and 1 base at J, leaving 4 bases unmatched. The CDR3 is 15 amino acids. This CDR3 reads CASSRIAGGTDTQYF. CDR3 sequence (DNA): TGTGCCAGCAGCCGTATAGCGGGAGGCACAGATACGCAGTATTTT.

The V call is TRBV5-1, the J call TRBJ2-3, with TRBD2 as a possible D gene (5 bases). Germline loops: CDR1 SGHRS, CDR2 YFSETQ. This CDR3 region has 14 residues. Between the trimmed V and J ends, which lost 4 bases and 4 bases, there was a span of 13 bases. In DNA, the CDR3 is TGCGCCAGCAGCCCCGGACTGGGTTCAGATACGCAGTATTTT. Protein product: CASSPGLGSDTQYF.

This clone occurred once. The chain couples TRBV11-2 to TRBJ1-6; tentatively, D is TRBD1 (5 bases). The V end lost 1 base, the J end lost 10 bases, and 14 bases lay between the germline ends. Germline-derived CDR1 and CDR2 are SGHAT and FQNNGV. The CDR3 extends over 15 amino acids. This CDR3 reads CASSLGGRWDSPLHF. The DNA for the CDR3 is TGTGCCAGCAGCTTAGGGGGTCGGTGGGACTCACCCCTCCACTTT.

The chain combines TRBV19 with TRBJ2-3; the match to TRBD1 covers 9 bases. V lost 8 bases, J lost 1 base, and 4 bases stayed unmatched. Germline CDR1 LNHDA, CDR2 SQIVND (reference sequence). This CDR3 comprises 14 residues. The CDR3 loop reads CASLDRGRTDTQYF. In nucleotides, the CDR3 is TGTGCCAGTCTGGACAGGGGACGCACAGATACGCAGTATTTT.

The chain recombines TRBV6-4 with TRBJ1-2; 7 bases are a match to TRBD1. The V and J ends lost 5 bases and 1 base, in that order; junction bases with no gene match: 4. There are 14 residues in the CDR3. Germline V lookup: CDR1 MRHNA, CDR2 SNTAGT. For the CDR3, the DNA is TGTGCCAGCAGTCCAGGGGGGTATAACTATGGCTACACCTTC. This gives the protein CASSPGGYNYGYTF.

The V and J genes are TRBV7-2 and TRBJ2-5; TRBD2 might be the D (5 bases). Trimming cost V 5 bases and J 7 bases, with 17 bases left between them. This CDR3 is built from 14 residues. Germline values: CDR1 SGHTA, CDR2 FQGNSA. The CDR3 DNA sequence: TGTGCCAGCAGCGAAACGGGGTCCGGCGGGACCCAGTACTTC. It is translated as CASSETGSGGTQYF.

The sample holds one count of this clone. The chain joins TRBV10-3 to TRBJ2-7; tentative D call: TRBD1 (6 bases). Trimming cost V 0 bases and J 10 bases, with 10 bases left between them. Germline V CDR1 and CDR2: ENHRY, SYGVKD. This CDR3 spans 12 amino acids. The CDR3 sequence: CAISESKQGQYF. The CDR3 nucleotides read TGTGCCATCAGTGAGTCGAAACAGGGACAGTACTTC.

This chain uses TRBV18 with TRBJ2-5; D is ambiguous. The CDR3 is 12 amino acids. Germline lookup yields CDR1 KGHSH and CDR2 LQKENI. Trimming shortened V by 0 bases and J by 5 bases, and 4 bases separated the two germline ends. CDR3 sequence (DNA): TGTGCCAGCTCACCACCGGGGGAGACCCAGTACTTC. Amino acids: CASSPPGETQYF. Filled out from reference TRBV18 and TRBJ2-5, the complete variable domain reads NAGVMQNPRHLVRRRGQEARLRCSPMKGHSHVYWYRQLPEEGLKFMVYLQKENIIDESGMPKERFSAEFPKEGPSILRIQQVVRGDSAAYFCASSPPGETQYFGPGTRLLVL.

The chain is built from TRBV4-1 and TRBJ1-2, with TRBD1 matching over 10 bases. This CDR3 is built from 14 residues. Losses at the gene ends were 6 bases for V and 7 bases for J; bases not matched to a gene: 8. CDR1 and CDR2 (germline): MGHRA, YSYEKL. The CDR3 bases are TGCGCCAGCAGGGGTATAGGACAGGGGGGTGGCTACACCTTC. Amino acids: CASRGIGQGGGYTF.

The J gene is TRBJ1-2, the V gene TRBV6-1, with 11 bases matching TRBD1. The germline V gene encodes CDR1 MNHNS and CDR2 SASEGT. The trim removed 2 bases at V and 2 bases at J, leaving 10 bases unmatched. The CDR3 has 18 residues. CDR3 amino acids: CASSERRDRGLGNYGYTF. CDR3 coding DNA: TGTGCCAGCAGTGAAAGAAGGGACAGGGGGTTAGGCAACTATGGCTACACCTTC.

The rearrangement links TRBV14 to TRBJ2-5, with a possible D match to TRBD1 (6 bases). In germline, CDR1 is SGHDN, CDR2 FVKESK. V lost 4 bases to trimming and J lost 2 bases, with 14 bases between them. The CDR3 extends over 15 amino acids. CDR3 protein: CASSLTGILQETQYF. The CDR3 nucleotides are TGTGCCAGCAGCCTAACAGGGATACTTCAAGAGACCCAGTACTTC.

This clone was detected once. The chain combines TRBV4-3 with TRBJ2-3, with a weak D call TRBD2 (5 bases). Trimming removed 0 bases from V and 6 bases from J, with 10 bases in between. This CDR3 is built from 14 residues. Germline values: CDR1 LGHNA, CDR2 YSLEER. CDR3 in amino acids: CASSQDRGSDTQYF. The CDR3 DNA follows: TGCGCCAGCAGCCAAGATCGGGGTTCTGATACGCAGTATTTT.

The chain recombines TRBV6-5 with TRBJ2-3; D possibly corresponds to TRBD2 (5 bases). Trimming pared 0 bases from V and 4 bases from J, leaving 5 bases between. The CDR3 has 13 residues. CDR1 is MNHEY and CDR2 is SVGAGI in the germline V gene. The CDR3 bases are TGTGCCAGCAGTTACTCGCGGGCAGATACGCAGTATTTT. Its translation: CASSYSRADTQYF.

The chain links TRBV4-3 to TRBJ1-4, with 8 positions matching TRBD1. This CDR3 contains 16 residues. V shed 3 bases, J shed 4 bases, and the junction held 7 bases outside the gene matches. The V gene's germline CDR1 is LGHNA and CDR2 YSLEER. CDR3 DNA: TGCGCCAGCAGCCAGGGAGACAGGGGCGGTAATGAAAAACTGTTTTTT. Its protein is CASSQGDRGGNEKLFF.

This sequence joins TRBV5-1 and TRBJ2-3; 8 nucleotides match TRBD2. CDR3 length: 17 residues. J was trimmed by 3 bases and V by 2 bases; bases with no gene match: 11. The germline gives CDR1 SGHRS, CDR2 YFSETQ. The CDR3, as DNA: TGCGCCAGCAGCTTTTACGGAAGCGGGGGTACGACAGATACGCAGTATTTT. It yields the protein CASSFYGSGGTTDTQYF. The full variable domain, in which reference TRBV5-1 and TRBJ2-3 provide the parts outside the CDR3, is KAGVTQTPRYLIKTRGQQVTLSCSPISGHRSVSWYQQTPGQGLQFLFEYFSETQRNKGNFPGRFSGRQFSNSRSEMNVSTLELGDSALYLCASSFYGSGGTTDTQYFGPGTRLTVL.

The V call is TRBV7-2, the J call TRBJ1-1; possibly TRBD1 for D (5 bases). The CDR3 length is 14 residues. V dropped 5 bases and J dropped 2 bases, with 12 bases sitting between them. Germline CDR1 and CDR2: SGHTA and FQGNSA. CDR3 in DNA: TGTGCCAGCAGCCCCTGGGGGAAAAACACTGAAGCTTTCTTT. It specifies CASSPWGKNTEAFF.

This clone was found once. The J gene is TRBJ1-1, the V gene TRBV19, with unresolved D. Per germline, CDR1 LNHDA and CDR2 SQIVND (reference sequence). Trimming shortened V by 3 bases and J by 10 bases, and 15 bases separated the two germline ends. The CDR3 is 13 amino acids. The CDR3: CASSIPFTGRAFF. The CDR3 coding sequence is TGTGCCAGTAGTATTCCATTTACCGGGAGAGCTTTCTTT.

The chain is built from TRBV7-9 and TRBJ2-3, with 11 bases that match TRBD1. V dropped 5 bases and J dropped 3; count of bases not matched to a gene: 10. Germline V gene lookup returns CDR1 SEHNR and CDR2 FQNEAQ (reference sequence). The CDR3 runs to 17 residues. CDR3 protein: CASSPVGGTGGTDTQYF. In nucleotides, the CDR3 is TGTGCCAGCAGCCCAGTTGGCGGGACAGGGGGTACAGATACGCAGTATTTT.

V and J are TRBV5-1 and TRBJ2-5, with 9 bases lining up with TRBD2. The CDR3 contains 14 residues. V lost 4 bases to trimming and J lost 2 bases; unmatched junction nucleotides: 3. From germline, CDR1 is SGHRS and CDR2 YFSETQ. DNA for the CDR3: TGCGCCAGCAGCCCTGCGGGGGGGCAAGAGACCCAGTACTTC. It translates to CASSPAGGQETQYF.

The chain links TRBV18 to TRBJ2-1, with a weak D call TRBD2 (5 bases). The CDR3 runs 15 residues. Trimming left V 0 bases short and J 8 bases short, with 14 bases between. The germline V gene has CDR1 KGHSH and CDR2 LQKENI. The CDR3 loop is CASSPPLGLRDEQFF. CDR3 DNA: TGTGCCAGCTCACCACCACTAGGGCTCCGGGATGAGCAGTTCTTC.

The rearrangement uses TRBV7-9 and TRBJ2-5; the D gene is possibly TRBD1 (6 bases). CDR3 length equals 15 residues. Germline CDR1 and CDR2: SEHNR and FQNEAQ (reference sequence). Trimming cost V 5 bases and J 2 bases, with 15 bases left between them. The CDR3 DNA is TGTGCCAGCAGCGGAGCCGGGACAACTCAAGAGACCCAGTACTTC. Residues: CASSGAGTTQETQYF.

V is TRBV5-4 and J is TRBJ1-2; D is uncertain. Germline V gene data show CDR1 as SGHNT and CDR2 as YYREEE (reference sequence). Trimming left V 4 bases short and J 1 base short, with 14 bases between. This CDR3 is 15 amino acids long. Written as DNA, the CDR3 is TGTGCCAGCAGCATTGCCCAAGGTAGTAACTATGGCTACACCTTC. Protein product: CASSIAQGSNYGYTF.

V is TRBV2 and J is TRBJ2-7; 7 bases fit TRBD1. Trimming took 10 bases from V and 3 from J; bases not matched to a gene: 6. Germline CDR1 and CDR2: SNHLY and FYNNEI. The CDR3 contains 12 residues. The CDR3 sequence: CATSGQIYEQYF. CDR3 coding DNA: TGTGCCACCTCGGGACAGATCTACGAGCAGTACTTC.

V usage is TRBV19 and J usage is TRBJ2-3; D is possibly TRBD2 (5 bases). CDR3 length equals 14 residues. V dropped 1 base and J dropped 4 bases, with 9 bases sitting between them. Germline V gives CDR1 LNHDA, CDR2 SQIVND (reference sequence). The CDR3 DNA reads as TGTGCCAGTAGTATAGCGGGGTCATCAGATACGCAGTATTTT. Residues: CASSIAGSSDTQYF. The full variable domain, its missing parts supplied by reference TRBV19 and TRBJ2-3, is DGGITQSPKYLFRKEGQNVTLSCEQNLNHDAMYWYRQDPGQGLRLIYYSQIVNDFQKGDIAEGYSVSREKKESFPLTVTSAQKNPTAFYLCASSIAGSSDTQYFGPGTRLTVL.

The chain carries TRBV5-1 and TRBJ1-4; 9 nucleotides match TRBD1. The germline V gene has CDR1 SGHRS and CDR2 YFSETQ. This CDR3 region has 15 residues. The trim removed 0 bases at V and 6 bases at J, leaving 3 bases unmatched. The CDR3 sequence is CASSLADRGDEKLFF. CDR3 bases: TGCGCCAGCAGCTTGGCGGACAGGGGTGATGAAAAACTGTTTTTT. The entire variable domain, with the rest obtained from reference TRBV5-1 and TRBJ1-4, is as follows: KAGVTQTPRYLIKTRGQQVTLSCSPISGHRSVSWYQQTPGQGLQFLFEYFSETQRNKGNFPGRFSGRQFSNSRSEMNVSTLELGDSALYLCASSLADRGDEKLFFGSGTQLSVL.